This T cell receptor beta chain appears in the sequencing data of a study of Graves' ophthalmopathy and Graves' hyperthyroidism. Study as a whole: Untreated patients at initial diagnosis provided peripheral blood.

Ophthalmopathy donors were characterized by moderate-to-severe activity, CAS of at least 3, NOSPECS of at least 4, and duration under 3 months. Diagnosis was based on clinical symptoms, serum thyroxine, TRAb, thyroid ultrasound and orbital computed tomography. Amplification targeted the TCR beta CDR3 regions, with RNA transcripts as the source material. Amplification began with first-round RT-PCR using HTBI primers, then second-round multiplex PCR was performed. TCRdb used MiXCR to reprocess the multiplex PCR reads, holding one entry per CDR3 protein. The repertoire holds 150,000 to 200,000 distinct CDR3 sequences, with roughly 36% as singletons. Germline V gene data show CDR1 as MNHEY and CDR2 as SMNVEV (reference sequence). The V gene end was trimmed by 1 base and the J gene end by 1 base; junction bases not matched to a gene: 3. The CDR3 contains 15 residues. Overall study findings and caveats: Sensitivity reached approximately 88% and specificity about 76% for a 13-signature model separating ophthalmopathy from stable hyperthyroidism.

About this clonotype itself: Antigen unknown.

The chain combines TRBV27 with TRBJ2-5; 7 nucleotides line up with TRBD1. Source material: peripheral blood. The source of this sequence is a man aged 25-45 years with Graves' ophthalmopathy. CDR3 sequence reads: CASSLFYRGQETQYF. The CDR3 DNA reads TGTGCCAGCAGTTTATTTTACAGGGGCCAAGAGACCCAGTACTTC.